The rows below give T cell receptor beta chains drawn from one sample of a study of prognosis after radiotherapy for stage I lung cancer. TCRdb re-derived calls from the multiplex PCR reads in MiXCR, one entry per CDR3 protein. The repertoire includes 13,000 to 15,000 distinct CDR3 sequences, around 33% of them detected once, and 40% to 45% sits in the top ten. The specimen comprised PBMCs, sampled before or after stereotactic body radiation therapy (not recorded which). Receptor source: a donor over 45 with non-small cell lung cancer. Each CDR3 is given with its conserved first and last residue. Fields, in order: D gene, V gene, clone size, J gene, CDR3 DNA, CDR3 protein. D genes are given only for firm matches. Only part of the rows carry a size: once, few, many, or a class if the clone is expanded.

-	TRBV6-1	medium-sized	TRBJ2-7	TGTGCCAGCAGCCGCGAAGTAAGTGGCTCCTACGAGCAGTACTTC	CASSREVSGSYEQYF
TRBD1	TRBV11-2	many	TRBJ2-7	TGTGCCAGCAGCCTTTCCGCAGAGGGGGCAAGCTCCTACGAGCAGTACTTC	CASSLSAEGASSYEQYF
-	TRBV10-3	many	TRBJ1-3	TGTGCCATCAGTGCTGCGGACAGCCGAGCAGGAAACACCATATATTTT	CAISAADSRAGNTIYF
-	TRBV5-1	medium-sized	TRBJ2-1	TGCGCCAGCAATCCTATCACCTACAATGAGCAGTTCTTC	CASNPITYNEQFF
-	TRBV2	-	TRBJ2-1	TGTGCCAGCCTCGACGGGACGGGGGGCGCGAATGAGCAGTTCTTC	CASLDGTGGANEQFF
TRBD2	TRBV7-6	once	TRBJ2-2	TGTGCCAGCAATCCTAGCGGGGGCGAAGGCGACGGGGAGCTGTTTTTT	CASNPSGGEGDGELFF
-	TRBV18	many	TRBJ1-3	TGTGCCAGCTGGGACACATCTGGAAACACCATATATTTT	CASWDTSGNTIYF
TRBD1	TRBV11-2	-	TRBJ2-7	TGTGCCAGCAGCTTATCAACAGGGGAGAACTTCGAGCAGTACTTC	CASSLSTGENFEQYF
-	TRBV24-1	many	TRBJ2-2	TGTGCCACCAGTGGGCAGGGGAGAGGGAACACCGGGGAGCTGTTTTTT	CATSGQGRGNTGELFF
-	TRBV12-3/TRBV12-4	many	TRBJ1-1	TGTGCCAGCAGTTTATCAGGGACGGGCACTGAAGCTTTCTTT	CASSLSGTGTEAFF
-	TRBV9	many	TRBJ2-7	TGTGCCAGCAGCGTAGAAGGGGACGGCGAGCAGTACTTC	CASSVEGDGEQYF
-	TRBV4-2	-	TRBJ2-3	TGTGCCAGTAGCCAAGAAGTGGGGTCCACAGATACGCAGTATTTT	CASSQEVGSTDTQYF
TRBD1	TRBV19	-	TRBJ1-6	TGTGCCAGTAGGCTCGGGAGGGGGCGACGATCACCCCTCCACTTT	CASRLGRGRRSPLHF
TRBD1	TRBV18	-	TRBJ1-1	TGTGCCAACTCACAAGGGACAGGCCCCGAAGCTTTCTTT	CANSQGTGPEAFF
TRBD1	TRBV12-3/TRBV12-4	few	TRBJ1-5	TGTGCCAGCAGTCCGCAGGGGGCTGAAGGCAATCAGCCCCAGCATTTT	CASSPQGAEGNQPQHF
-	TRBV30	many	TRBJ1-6	TGTGCCTGGCATACAGGCCATAATTCACCCCTCCACTTT	CAWHTGHNSPLHF
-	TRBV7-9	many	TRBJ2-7	TGTGCCAGCAGCTTATTGATCTACGAGCAGTACTTC	CASSLLIYEQYF
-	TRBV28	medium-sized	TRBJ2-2	TGTGCCAGCAGGACCGGGAGAAGGGTCACCGGGGAGCTGTTTTTT	CASRTGRRVTGELFF
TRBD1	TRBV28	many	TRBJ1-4	TGTGCCAGCAGCCCCCGGACAGGAGAACTTGAAAAACTGTTTTTT	CASSPRTGELEKLFF
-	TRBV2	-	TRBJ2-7	TGTGCCAGCAACCCAAGTGGGCAGGTCCCCTACGAGCAGTACTTC	CASNPSGQVPYEQYF
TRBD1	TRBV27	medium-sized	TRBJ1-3	TGTGCCAGCAGTCCGGACAGGGCTGGAAACACCATATATTTT	CASSPDRAGNTIYF
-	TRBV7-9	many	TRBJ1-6	TGTGCCAGCAGCTTAGAGTTGGGCTATAATTCACCCCTCCACTTT	CASSLELGYNSPLHF
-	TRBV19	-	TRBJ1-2	TGTGCCAGTACCCAAGGCAGGCATGCGGATGGCTACACATTC	CASTQGRHADGYTF
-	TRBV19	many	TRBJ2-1	TGTGCCAGTAGTATAGGTAGCGAGAACAATGAGCAGTTCTTC	CASSIGSENNEQFF
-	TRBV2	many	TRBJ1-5	TGTGCCAGCACTTGGGAGAGCAATCAGCCCCAGCATTTT	CASTWESNQPQHF
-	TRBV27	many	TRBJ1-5	TGTGCCAGCAGTTTTCTCTTCCCAGGGAGCTCTCAGCCCCAGCATTTT	CASSFLFPGSSQPQHF
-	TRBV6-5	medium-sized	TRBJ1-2	TGTGCCAGCAGTTATGGGAGGAGCGGCTATGGCTACACCTTC	CASSYGRSGYGYTF
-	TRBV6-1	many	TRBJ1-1	TGTGCCAGCAGTGAAGCAGGAAGGGGGAGCACTGAAGCTTTCTTT	CASSEAGRGSTEAFF
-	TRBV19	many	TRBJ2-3	TGTGCCAGCCGAGGGGGGGCGATAGATACGCAGTATTTT	CASRGGAIDTQYF
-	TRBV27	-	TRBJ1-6	TGTGCCAGCAGTTTATCGGCAGGGATAAAGTCAGCCCTCCACTTT	CASSLSAGIKSALHF
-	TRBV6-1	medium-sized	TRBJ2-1	TGTGCCAGCAGTGAAGTCCGTTCGGGGAGTGAGCAGTTCTTC	CASSEVRSGSEQFF
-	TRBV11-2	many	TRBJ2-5	TGTGCCAGCAGCTTAGACGACGAGACCCAGTACTTC	CASSLDDETQYF
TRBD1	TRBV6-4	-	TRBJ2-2	TGTGCCAGCAGACACAGGACAGGTGGGGACACCGGCGAGCTGTTTTTT	CASRHRTGGDTGELFF
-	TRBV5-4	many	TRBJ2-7	TGTGCCAGCAGCTTGGCCCCCGGTGGTACCTACGAGCAGTACTTC	CASSLAPGGTYEQYF
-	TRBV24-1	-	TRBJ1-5	TGTGCCACCAGTGACACGTCGGGGAGCGAGGCCCAGCATTTT	CATSDTSGSEAQHF
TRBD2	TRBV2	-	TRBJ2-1	TGTGCCAGCATAGCGGGAGGGATAAATGAACAGTTCTTC	CASIAGGINEQFF
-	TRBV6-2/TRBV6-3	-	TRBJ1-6	TGTGCCAGCAGTTGGTCGGGGCGGAATTCACCCCTCCACTTT	CASSWSGRNSPLHF
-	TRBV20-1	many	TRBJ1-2	TGCAGTGCCTGGTCGGGGACCGGGGGCTATGGCTACACCTTC	CSAWSGTGGYGYTF
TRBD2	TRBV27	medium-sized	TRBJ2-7	TGTGCCAGCAGTTTAAAAACTAGCGGCGTCTACGAGCAGTACTTC	CASSLKTSGVYEQYF
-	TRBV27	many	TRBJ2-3	TGTGCCAGCAGTTCCCTTGGGACCACAGATACGCAGTATTTT	CASSSLGTTDTQYF
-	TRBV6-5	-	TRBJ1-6	TGTGCCAGCAGTTTCGATGAATCCTATAATTCACCCCTCCACTTT	CASSFDESYNSPLHF